These 29 T cell receptor beta chains were all obtained from the same sample, sequenced in a study of control samples from healthy donors and cancer patients. Sequencing used immunoSEQ multiplex PCR; TCRdb keeps in-frame clones, though not all of them. Of around 140,000 clones listed, 94% are singletons. The sequencing sample was made of blood. All receptors come from a man aged 40-55 years in good health.

The chain joins TRBV9 to TRBJ2-2; TRBD1 is a possible D gene (7 bases). The CDR3 covers 12 residues. Trimming removed 7 bases at V and 6 bases at J, with 10 bases between. Germline V gene data show CDR1 as SGDLS and CDR2 as YYNGEE. This CDR3 is CASDRDSGELFF. The CDR3 DNA reads as TGTGCCAGCGACAGGGACTCCGGGGAGCTGTTTTTT.

The V and J genes are TRBV6-5 and TRBJ2-2; the D gene is possibly TRBD1 (5 bases). The CDR3 totals 12 residues. V lost 8 bases and J lost 5, with 9 bases in between. Looked up from germline, CDR1 is MNHEY and CDR2 is SVGAGI. As DNA, the CDR3 is TGTGCCAGCGGCGACAGTACCGGGGAGCTGTTTTTT. The encoded protein is CASGDSTGELFF.

The CDR3 nucleotides read TGTGCCAGCAGCCCTATCCTGGGAACAGGGGGAGGACAAGAGACCCAGTACTTC. Translation: CASSPILGTGGGQETQYF. The gene calls are TRBV7-9 and TRBJ2-5; 8 nucleotides line up with TRBD1. Trimming took 5 bases from V and 2 from J; bases not matched to a gene: 16. Germline CDR1 and CDR2: SEHNR and FQNEAQ (reference sequence). The CDR3 is made up of 18 amino acids.

The chain has TRBV6-4 and TRBJ2-5, with D unclear. The CDR3 loop spans 16 amino acids. V was clipped by 6 bases and J by 1 base, with 18 bases between them. Germline lookup yields CDR1 MRHNA and CDR2 SNTAGT. The CDR3 coding sequence is TGTGCCAGCAGGGCCTATCGAAATCCATTCCAAGAGACCCAGTACTTC. It translates to CASRAYRNPFQETQYF.

This chain joins TRBV3-1 (or the pseudogene TRBV3-2) and TRBJ2-3, with 8 nucleotides matching TRBD2. The ends lost 1 base at V and 4 bases at J; junction bases unmatched: 4. The CDR3 covers 15 residues. Germline CDR1 reads LGHDT; CDR2 reads YNNKEL (reference sequence). CDR3 nucleotides: TGTGCCAGCAGCCAAGGAGTGACTAGCGCAGATACGCAGTATTTT. This gives the protein CASSQGVTSADTQYF.

This chain links TRBV30 with TRBJ2-1; the match to TRBD2 covers 10 bases. The CDR3 loop spans 14 amino acids. V was clipped by 1 base and J by 12 bases; unmatched bases: 9. Germline assignment: CDR1 GTSNPN and CDR2 SVGIG (reference sequence). The CDR3: CAWSAGSSGSVQFF. The DNA for the CDR3 is TGTGCCTGGAGTGCAGGATCTAGCGGGAGTGTGCAGTTCTTC.

The CDR3 DNA reads TGTGCCACCAGTGACCCTGGTAGGGGGTCAAAGGGGGCCAACGTCCTGACTTTC. Its protein product is CATSDPGRGSKGANVLTF. The rearrangement uses TRBV24-1 and TRBJ2-6; D may be TRBD1 (6 bases). The CDR3 is 18 amino acids. Trimming took off 4 bases at V and 4 bases at J, with 19 bases between the two ends. Germline CDR1 and CDR2: KGHDR and SFDVKD.

The rearrangement uses TRBV7-9 and TRBJ2-2, with D perhaps matching TRBD1 (6 bases). This CDR3 comprises 14 residues. Trimming removed 11 bases at V and 1 base at J, with 14 bases between. Germline loops: CDR1 SEHNR, CDR2 FQNEAQ (reference sequence). The CDR3 reads CAVPKTGNTGELFF. In DNA form, the CDR3 reads TGTGCCGTCCCCAAGACAGGGAACACCGGGGAGCTGTTTTTT. Using reference TRBV7-9 and TRBJ2-2 for the parts outside the CDR3, the full variable domain is DTGVSQNPRHKITKRGQNVTFRCDPISEHNRLYWYRQTLGQGPEFLTYFQNEAQLEKSRLLSDRFSAERPKGSFSTLEIQRTEQGDSAMYLCAVPKTGNTGELFFGEGSRLTVL.

This clone appeared a single time. V is TRBV27 and J is TRBJ2-1, with 10 bases aligning to TRBD2. CDR1 is MNHEY, CDR2 SMNVEV, per germline (reference sequence). V lost 6 bases to trimming and J lost 3 bases; unmatched junction nucleotides: 5. CDR3 length: 15 amino acids. The CDR3 region is CASRLAGIVYNEQFF. The CDR3 DNA reads TGTGCCAGCAGACTAGCGGGAATTGTCTACAATGAGCAGTTCTTC.

V is TRBV28 and J is TRBJ2-3; 9 nucleotides agree with TRBD1. The CDR3 extends over 13 amino acids. J gave up 5 bases and V 9 bases, and 6 bases lay outside the gene matches. CDR1 MDHEN and CDR2 SYDVKM come from the germline V gene. CDR3 bases: TGTGCCAGTTCGACAGGGGGAAGAGATACGCAGTATTTT. It translates to CASSTGGRDTQYF.

The chain has TRBV4-1 and TRBJ2-1, with a tentative D call TRBD1 (6 bases). Germline V CDR1 and CDR2: MGHRA, YSYEKL. The V and J ends lost 3 bases and 4 bases respectively, with 16 bases between them. This CDR3 contains 16 residues. DNA for the CDR3: TGCGCCAGCAGCCATCTCGGCACAGGGCTATACAATGAGCAGTTCTTC. Its translation: CASSHLGTGLYNEQFF.

The chain employs TRBV7-6 and TRBJ2-2; maybe TRBD2 (7 bases). From germline, CDR1 is SGHVS and CDR2 FNYEAQ. The CDR3 runs to 16 residues. V was clipped by 1 base and J by 5 bases, with 14 bases between them. The CDR3 spells CASSLEGGARTGELFF. Written as DNA, the CDR3 is TGTGCCAGCAGCTTAGAGGGGGGGGCGCGGACCGGGGAGCTGTTTTTT. Drawing the rest from reference TRBV7-6 and TRBJ2-2, the complete variable domain is GAGVSQSPRYKVTKRGQDVALRCDPISGHVSLYWYRQALGQGPEFLTYFNYEAQQDKSGLPNDRFSAERPEGSISTLTIQRTEQRDSAMYRCASSLEGGARTGELFFGEGSRLTVL.

The chain links TRBV5-1 to TRBJ1-1; D possibly corresponds to TRBD1 (6 bases). The germline V gene has CDR1 SGHRS and CDR2 YFSETQ. The CDR3 has 17 amino acids. V lost 4 bases and J lost 6, with 25 bases in between. The CDR3 sequence is CASSGEGGFKVTAEAFF. DNA for the CDR3: TGCGCCAGCAGCGGGGAAGGGGGGTTCAAGGTTACCGCTGAAGCTTTCTTT.

This chain joins TRBV5-1 and TRBJ2-3; D may match TRBD1 or TRBD2 (6 bases each). V dropped 0 bases and J dropped 2 bases, with 10 bases sitting between them. CDR1 is SGHRS and CDR2 is YFSETQ in the germline V gene. CDR3 size: 15 residues. CDR3 coding DNA: TGCGCCAGCAGCTTGGGAGGGGGGAACACAGATACGCAGTATTTT. Encoded protein: CASSLGGGNTDTQYF.

The chain employs TRBV11-2 and TRBJ1-1; no clear D gene. V shed 3 bases and J shed 9 bases, with 14 bases lying between them. The CDR3 is 13 amino acids. In germline, CDR1 is SGHAT, CDR2 FQNNGV. This chain's CDR3 is CASSLEYGRQAFF. DNA for the CDR3: TGTGCCAGCAGCTTGGAGTATGGCAGACAAGCTTTCTTT.

The V and J genes are TRBV5-1 and TRBJ1-1; possibly TRBD1 for D (6 bases). Germline lookup yields CDR1 SGHRS and CDR2 YFSETQ. The CDR3 runs 12 residues. V was cut by 1 base and J by 6 bases, with 7 bases left in between. Written as DNA, the CDR3 is TGCGCCAGCAGCTTGTGGGGGCCTGAAGCTTTCTTT. The encoded protein is CASSLWGPEAFF.

The rearrangement uses TRBV5-6 and TRBJ2-7, with TRBD2 matching over 7 bases. CDR1 and CDR2 (germline): SGHDT, YYEEEE. There are 16 residues in the CDR3. Trimming cost V 2 bases and J 4 bases; bases outside gene matches: 12. In DNA, the CDR3 is TGTGCCAGCAGCTTTAATCGGGGAGGGGACGAATACGAGCAGTACTTC. Its translation: CASSFNRGGDEYEQYF.

The V and J genes are TRBV6-1 and TRBJ2-7; TRBD1 might be the D (6 bases). Germline V lookup: CDR1 MNHNS, CDR2 SASEGT. The CDR3 runs 14 residues. V lost 1 base and J 0 bases, leaving 7 bases between the germline ends. CDR3 sequence reads: CASSEGRGSYEQYF. The CDR3 DNA reads TGTGCCAGCAGTGAAGGCAGGGGCTCCTACGAGCAGTACTTC.

V usage is TRBV20-1 and J usage is TRBJ2-3; no firm D call. Germline V gene lookup returns CDR1 DFQATT and CDR2 SNEGSKA (reference sequence). The CDR3 has 13 amino acids. V lost 3 bases, J lost 6 bases, and 13 bases lay in between. The DNA of the CDR3 is TGCAGTGCTAGTAAGTTGGTCTTGGATACGCAGTATTTT. Translation gives CSASKLVLDTQYF.

This clone was observed a single time. The V gene is TRBV7-6, the J gene TRBJ1-1; 10 bases are shared with TRBD1. This CDR3 comprises 16 residues. The germline gives CDR1 SGHVS, CDR2 FNYEAQ. V lost 5 bases and J lost 5; bases outside the gene matches: 11. CDR3 sequence reads: CASSPDPGQGRTEAFF. Written as DNA, the CDR3 is TGTGCCAGCAGCCCCGACCCGGGACAGGGGCGGACTGAAGCTTTCTTT.

The chain employs TRBV4-2 and TRBJ1-2, with unresolved D. Trimming shortened V by 0 bases and J by 6 bases, and 11 bases separated the two germline ends. Per germline, CDR1 LGHNA and CDR2 YNFKEQ. The CDR3 spans 14 residues. CDR3 nucleotides: TGTGCCAGCAGCCAAGATCGGGCGCTGGATGGCTACACCTTC. Encoded protein: CASSQDRALDGYTF.

The sample holds one count of this clone. The DNA of the CDR3 is TGTGCCAGCAGTGAACAGGGAGTTCAGGAGACCCAGTACTTC. Translation gives CASSEQGVQETQYF. The genes are TRBV2 and TRBJ2-5; either TRBD1 or TRBD2 may supply D (5 bases each). CDR1 and CDR2 from the germline V gene are SNHLY and FYNNEI. V was clipped by 2 bases and J by 5 bases, with 12 bases between them. CDR3 length: 14 residues.

J is TRBJ2-1 and V is TRBV13, with D unclear. The CDR3 length is 11 residues. Trimming took off 0 bases at V and 6 bases at J, with 0 bases between the two ends. Germline V gene sequence: CDR1 PRHDT, CDR2 FYEKMQ (reference sequence). The CDR3 sequence: CASSLGNEQFF. CDR3 DNA sequence: TGTGCCAGCAGCTTAGGCAATGAGCAGTTCTTC.

This chain joins TRBV1 and TRBJ2-1; TRBD2 reflects the table's D call only, with no check against the DNA. TRBV1 is described as a pseudogene. This CDR3 comprises 14 residues. This CDR3 reads CTSSPLREYGEQFF. CDR3 in DNA: TGCACCAGCAGTCCCTTGCGGGAGTACGGTGAGCAGTTCTTC.

The V call is TRBV24-1, the J call TRBJ1-2, with D perhaps TRBD1 (5 bases). The CDR3 length is 13 residues. V lost 4 bases and J 4 bases, leaving 9 bases between the germline ends. Germline CDR1 is KGHDR and CDR2 is SFDVKD. The CDR3 DNA is TGTGCCACCAGTGAGGGCAGGGCCTATGGCTACACCTTC. Residues: CATSEGRAYGYTF.

V is TRBV5-6 and J is TRBJ2-7, with D unclear. The CDR3 covers 13 residues. In germline, CDR1 is SGHDT, CDR2 YYEEEE. Trimming removed 0 bases from V and 2 bases from J, with 6 bases in between. The CDR3, as DNA: TGTGCCAGCAGCTTGGCCCGGCCCTACGAGCAGTACTTC. Its translation is CASSLARPYEQYF.

The rearrangement uses TRBV18 and TRBJ1-3; D gene unclear. The germline V gene encodes CDR1 KGHSH and CDR2 LQKENI. This CDR3 is 15 amino acids long. V was shortened by 2 bases and J by 3 bases, with 11 bases between the two germline ends. CDR3 in amino acids: CASSPVVGVGNTIYF. The CDR3 DNA is TGTGCCAGCTCACCAGTTGTGGGTGTTGGAAACACCATATATTTT.

The chain carries TRBV6-5 and TRBJ1-3; D uncertain. Germline CDR1 reads MNHEY; CDR2 reads SVGAGI. The V end lost 6 bases, the J end lost 4 bases, and 16 bases lay between the germline ends. The CDR3 runs 15 residues. The CDR3 loop reads CASRAPDSVGNTIYF. The CDR3 region has the DNA TGTGCCAGCAGGGCCCCCGACTCCGTCGGAAACACCATATATTTT.

The rearrangement links TRBV12-3 or TRBV12-4 to TRBJ2-7, with 8 bases matching TRBD2. The length of the CDR3 is 13 residues. J gave up 7 bases and V 5 bases, and 7 bases lay outside the gene matches. In nucleotides, the CDR3 is TGTGCCAGCAGTGTTAGCGGGGAAGGAGAGCAGTACTTC. Protein sequence: CASSVSGEGEQYF.